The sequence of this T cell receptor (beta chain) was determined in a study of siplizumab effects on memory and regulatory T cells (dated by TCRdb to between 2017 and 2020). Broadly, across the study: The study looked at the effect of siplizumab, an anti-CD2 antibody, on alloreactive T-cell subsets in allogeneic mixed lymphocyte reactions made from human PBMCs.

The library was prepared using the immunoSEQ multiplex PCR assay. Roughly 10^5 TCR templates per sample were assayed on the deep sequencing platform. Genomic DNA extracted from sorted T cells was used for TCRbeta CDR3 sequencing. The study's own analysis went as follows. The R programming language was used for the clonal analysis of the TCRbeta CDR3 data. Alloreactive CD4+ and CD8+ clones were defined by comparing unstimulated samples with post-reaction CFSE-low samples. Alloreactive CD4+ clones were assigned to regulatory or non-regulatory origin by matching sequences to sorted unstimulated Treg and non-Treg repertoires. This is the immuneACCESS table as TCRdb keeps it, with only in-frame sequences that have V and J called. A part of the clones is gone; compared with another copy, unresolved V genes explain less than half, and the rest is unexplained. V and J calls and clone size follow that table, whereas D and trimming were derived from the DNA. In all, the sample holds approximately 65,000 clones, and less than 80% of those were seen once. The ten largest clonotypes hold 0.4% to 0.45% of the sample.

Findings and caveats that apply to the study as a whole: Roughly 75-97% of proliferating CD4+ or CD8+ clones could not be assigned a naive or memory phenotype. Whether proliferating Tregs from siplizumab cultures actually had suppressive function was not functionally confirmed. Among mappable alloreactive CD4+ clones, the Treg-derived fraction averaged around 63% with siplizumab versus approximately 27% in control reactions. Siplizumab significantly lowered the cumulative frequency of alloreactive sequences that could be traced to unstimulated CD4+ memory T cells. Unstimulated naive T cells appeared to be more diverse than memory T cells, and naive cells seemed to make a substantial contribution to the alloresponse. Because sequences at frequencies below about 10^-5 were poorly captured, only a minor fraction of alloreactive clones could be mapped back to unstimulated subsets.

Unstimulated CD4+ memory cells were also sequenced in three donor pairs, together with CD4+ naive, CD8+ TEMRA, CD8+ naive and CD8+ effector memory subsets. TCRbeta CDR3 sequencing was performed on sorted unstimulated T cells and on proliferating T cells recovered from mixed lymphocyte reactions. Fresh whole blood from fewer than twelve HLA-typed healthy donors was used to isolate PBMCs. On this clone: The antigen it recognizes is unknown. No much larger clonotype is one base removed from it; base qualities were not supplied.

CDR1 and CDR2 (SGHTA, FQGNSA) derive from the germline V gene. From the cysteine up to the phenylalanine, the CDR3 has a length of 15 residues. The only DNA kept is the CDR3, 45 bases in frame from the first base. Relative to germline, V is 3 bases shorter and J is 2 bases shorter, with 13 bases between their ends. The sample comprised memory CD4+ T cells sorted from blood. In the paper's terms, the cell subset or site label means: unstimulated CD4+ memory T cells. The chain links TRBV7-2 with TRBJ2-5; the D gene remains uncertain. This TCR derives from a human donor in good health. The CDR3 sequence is CASSFGRAPQETQYF. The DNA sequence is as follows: TGTGCCAGCAGCTTTGGTAGGGCACCTCAAGAGACCCAGTACTTC.